The rows below give T cell receptor beta chains drawn from one sample of a study of OX40 agonist ivuxolimab in advanced cancers. Here immunoSEQ multiplex PCR was the method, and the copy in TCRdb shows in-frame clones only, minus some. The sample carries roughly 79,000 clones, just under 95% recorded once. The source was CD4+ or CD8+ T cells sorted from blood, collected in a trial of the OX40 agonist ivuxolimab. All receptors come from an adult with an advanced solid tumor such as melanoma, head and neck, liver or kidney cancer. CDR3s include the opening cysteine and the closing phenylalanine or tryptophan. The D gene is left open where the match is weak. Not every row has a clone size; where given, it reads once, few, many or a size class.

v_call	d_call	clone_size	j_call	cdr3_nt	cdr3_aa
TRBV6-6	NA	NA	TRBJ2-3	TGTGCCAGCAGTTACGCCCCAGCGGATACGCAGTATTTT	CASSYAPADTQYF
TRBV6-5	NA	few	TRBJ1-6	TGTGCCAGCAGTTACTCTCGTATTTCACCCCTCCACTTT	CASSYSRISPLHF
TRBV19	NA	NA	TRBJ2-7	TGTGCCAGTAGTATCCAACAGAGCTACGAGCAGTACTTC	CASSIQQSYEQYF
TRBV6-4	NA	NA	TRBJ2-3	TGTGCCAGCAGTGCTAGCGAGACAGATACGCAGTATTTT	CASSASETDTQYF
TRBV6-1	NA	NA	TRBJ2-3	TGTGCCAGCAGTGAATACCAACGCACAGATACGCAGTATTTT	CASSEYQRTDTQYF
TRBV6-5	NA	NA	TRBJ1-2	TGTGCCAGCAGTTACCAGGGGCTAGGGGTTGGCTACACCTTC	CASSYQGLGVGYTF
TRBV19	TRBD1	NA	TRBJ2-1	TGTGCCAGTAGTTCTCAGGGGGAAGCCTCCTACAATGAGCAGTTCTTC	CASSSQGEASYNEQFF
TRBV7-3	NA	NA	TRBJ2-2	TGTGCCTCACAGCCTTCCAGGGCCACGAACACCGGGGAGCTGTTTTTT	CASQPSRATNTGELFF
TRBV27	NA	NA	TRBJ1-5	TGTGCCAGCAGTCCGAGATGGCTGGGGGGCAATCAGCCCCAGCATTTT	CASSPRWLGGNQPQHF
TRBV29-1	NA	few	TRBJ2-2	TGCAGCGTTGAAGGGACCGGGGAGCTGTTTTTT	CSVEGTGELFF
TRBV6-1	TRBD1	NA	TRBJ1-1	TGTGCCAGCAGTGGACAGGGTAGATTCTCTGAAGCTTTCTTT	CASSGQGRFSEAFF
TRBV10-3	NA	NA	TRBJ2-4	TGTGCCATCAGTGACCCCCTCGCCAAAAACATTCAGTACTTC	CAISDPLAKNIQYF
TRBV4-3	TRBD2	NA	TRBJ2-5	TGCGCCAGCAGCCAAGATGTAGCGGGGGGACGGGAGACCCAGTACTTC	CASSQDVAGGRETQYF
TRBV7-6	TRBD1	NA	TRBJ2-7	TGTGCCAGCAGCCCCAACAGGGGATCCCCCTACGAGCAGTACTTT	CASSPNRGSPYEQYF
TRBV4-1	NA	few	TRBJ1-3	TGCGCCAGCAGCCAAGTCAGGGACGGAAACACCATATATTTT	CASSQVRDGNTIYF
TRBV13	NA	NA	TRBJ1-5	TGTGCCAGCAGCCAAGGGACGGCGAATCAGCCCCAGCATTTT	CASSQGTANQPQHF
TRBV7-9	TRBD1	NA	TRBJ2-3	TGTGCCAGCAGCTTTCCCTATCAGGGGGCTAGCACAGATACGCAGTATTTT	CASSFPYQGASTDTQYF
TRBV19	NA	NA	TRBJ1-1	TGTGCCAGTTCCCGGGTACGGGACACTGAAGCTTTCTTT	CASSRVRDTEAFF
TRBV19	NA	NA	TRBJ2-7	TGTGCCAGTAGTATTAGCCTCTCCTACGAGCAGTACTTC	CASSISLSYEQYF
TRBV13	NA	NA	TRBJ1-1	TGTGCCAGCAGCCCCCACGATGGTCGGGACGGAGCTTTCTTT	CASSPHDGRDGAFF
TRBV6-5	TRBD1	once	TRBJ2-2	TGTGCCAGCAGCCAACAGACAGGGCGGTCCGGGGAGCTGTTTTTT	CASSQQTGRSGELFF
TRBV6-5	TRBD1	once	TRBJ2-5	TGTGCCAGCAGTCCACAGGGGTGGAGAGAGACCCAGTACTTC	CASSPQGWRETQYF
TRBV7-9	NA	NA	TRBJ2-3	TGTGCCAGCAGCTTAGGCTATGACCCCACAGATACGCAGTATTTT	CASSLGYDPTDTQYF
TRBV4-2	NA	NA	TRBJ1-4	TGTGCCAGCAGCCAAGAGGAGGGGTCACACTTGGGGGGTAATGAAAAACTGTTTTTT	CASSQEEGSHLGGNEKLFF
TRBV11-3	NA	NA	TRBJ1-5	TGTGCCAGCAGCTTCGGACCTCTATCGAGGGGTAGCAATCAGCCCCAGCATTTT	CASSFGPLSRGSNQPQHF
TRBV7-9	TRBD1	NA	TRBJ2-5	TGTGCCAGCAGCTTAGGGCCTGCAGGGGGCTTCCAAGAGACCCAGTACTTC	CASSLGPAGGFQETQYF
TRBV2	NA	NA	TRBJ2-5	TGTGCCAGCAGCGCAACGCCAGGGGAAGGGGAGACCCAGTACTTC	CASSATPGEGETQYF
TRBV10-3	NA	NA	TRBJ2-1	TGTGCCATCAGTGGAGTATGGGGTGTAGCGGAGGACAATGAGCAGTTCTTC	CAISGVWGVAEDNEQFF
TRBV21-1	NA	NA	TRBJ1-1	TGTGCCAGCAGCCATAAAACGCTTACGCATGAAGCTTTCTTT	CASSHKTLTHEAFF
TRBV7-7	NA	NA	TRBJ2-1	TGTGCCAGCAGCCTGCCCCCAACAGGGCTCGGACACAATGAGCAGTTCTTC	CASSLPPTGLGHNEQFF
TRBV7-8	NA	NA	TRBJ2-7	TGTGCCAGCAGCACACCTGCAGAAACCTACGAGCAGTACTTC	CASSTPAETYEQYF
TRBV19	NA	NA	TRBJ1-1	TGTGCCAGTAAGAATCGAGGGGAGATCACTGAAGCTTTCTTT	CASKNRGEITEAFF
TRBV4-1	TRBD2	NA	TRBJ2-3	TGCGCCAGCAGCCAAGATTCGGGACTAGCGGGCGTCACAGATACGCAGTATTTT	CASSQDSGLAGVTDTQYF
TRBV6-6	NA	NA	TRBJ2-5	TGTGCCAGCAGCCAGGAGACCCAGTACTTC	CASSQETQYF